The 19 T cell receptor beta chains presented below share a single source sample, sequenced in a study of immune heterogeneity within non-small cell lung tumors. Samples each supplied about 600 ng of bulk tumor genomic DNA as template. Several widely spaced biopsies per primary tumor were taken during surgery. Enrolled patients presented with newly diagnosed, previously untreated non-small cell lung cancer and underwent curative surgery. With 32 V and 13 J primers, multiplex PCR amplified the TCR beta CDR3. TCRdb reprocessed the multiplex PCR reads via MiXCR and lists one record per CDR3 protein. The data show 1,000 to 1,500 distinct CDR3 sequences, about 45% seen once. Sequenced input: lung tumor tissue. Every receptor here comes from a man between 60 and 75 years old with non-small cell lung cancer.

The chain carries TRBV6-5 and TRBJ1-2, with D unresolved. Germline V gives CDR1 MNHEY, CDR2 SVGAGI. CDR3 length: 13 amino acids. Deletions cut 0 bases from V and 4 bases from J, with 6 bases between. The CDR3 DNA reads TGTGCCAGCAGTTACTCGAGGCTCTATGGCTACACCTTC. Translated, it gives CASSYSRLYGYTF.

This clonotype was seen once. The chain is built from TRBV28 and TRBJ1-2; possibly TRBD1 for D (5 bases). The CDR3 contains 13 residues. Per the germline V gene, CDR1 is MDHEN and CDR2 is SYDVKM. V was trimmed by 6 bases and J by 5 bases, leaving 13 bases between them. In nucleotides, the CDR3 is TGTGCCAGCAGGAGCACGGGGGTATATGGCTACACCTTC. It yields the protein CASRSTGVYGYTF.

The chain combines TRBV30 with TRBJ1-2; the D gene is possibly TRBD1 (5 bases). V was pared by 0 bases and J by 5 bases, with 7 bases between. The CDR3 spans 12 residues. Germline V lookup: CDR1 GTSNPN, CDR2 SVGIG (reference sequence). The CDR3 nucleotides are TGTGCCTGGAGTGTCTCAGGGTATGGCTACACCTTC. Its translation: CAWSVSGYGYTF.

A word on this clonotype: Germline is not matched at one junction end, which may reflect a read error. The chain employs TRBV7-2 and TRBJ2-3; no firm D call. There are 12 residues in the CDR3. From germline, CDR1 is SGHTA and CDR2 FQGNSA. CDR3 in DNA: TGTTCCAGCAGCTCCCACACAGATACGCAGTATTTT. Translating gives CSSSSHTDTQYF.

This clonotype was detected only a few times. The chain links TRBV11-2 to TRBJ2-1; D is ambiguous. Germline V lookup: CDR1 SGHAT, CDR2 FQNNGV. The CDR3 sequence is 15 residues long. Trimming took 0 bases from V and 0 from J, leaving 6 bases between them. In nucleotides, the CDR3 is TGTGCCAGCAGCTTAGAGGTCGTCTCCTACAATGAGCAGTTCTTC. Protein product: CASSLEVVSYNEQFF.

This clonotype was seen more than once but under ten times. The chain has TRBV5-1 and TRBJ2-3, with 11 bases lining up with TRBD2. In germline, CDR1 is SGHRS, CDR2 YFSETQ. Losses at the gene ends were 0 bases for V and 5 bases for J; bases not matched to a gene: 5. The CDR3 covers 16 residues. The CDR3 DNA follows: TGCGCCAGCAGCTTGGCTTCCGGACTAGCGGGAGATACGCAGTATTTT. Its translation: CASSLASGLAGDTQYF.

CDR3: CASSFKRLEGVEQYF. The CDR3 DNA reads as TGTGCCAGCAGTTTCAAGCGGCTAGAGGGAGTCGAGCAGTACTTC. This rearrangement joins TRBV28 to TRBJ2-7; tentative D call: TRBD2 (5 bases). Per the germline V gene, CDR1 is MDHEN and CDR2 is SYDVKM. The CDR3 covers 15 residues. Trimming took off 3 bases at V and 6 bases at J, with 18 bases between the two ends.

This clonotype was picked up a small number of times. The rearrangement links TRBV11-2 to TRBJ2-7; D is tentatively TRBD1 or TRBD2 (6 bases each). CDR1 and CDR2 from the germline V gene are SGHAT and FQNNGV. V was pared by 6 bases and J by 4 bases, with 16 bases between. This CDR3 contains 14 residues. As DNA, the CDR3 is TGTGCCAGCAGAACGACAGGAGGAGGGTACGAGCAGTACTTC. Its translation: CASRTTGGGYEQYF.

This rearrangement joins TRBV20-1 to TRBJ2-1; TRBD2 matches at 11 bases. The CDR3 totals 15 residues. With V trimmed by 5 bases and J by 7 bases, 10 bases remained unmatched. Germline CDR1 DFQATT, CDR2 SNEGSKA (reference sequence). The DNA for the CDR3 is TGCAGTGCTCCGCAACTAGCGGGAGATTGGAATGAGCAGTTCTTC. The encoded protein is CSAPQLAGDWNEQFF.

J is TRBJ2-7 and V is TRBV10-1; the D gene is possibly TRBD1 (6 bases). The CDR3 contains 15 residues. Trimming shortened V by 6 bases and J by 0 bases, and 15 bases separated the two germline ends. The germline V gene encodes CDR1 WNHNN and CDR2 SYGVQD (reference sequence). DNA of the CDR3: TGCGCCAGCAGGCCAACCGGACAGCTCTCCTACGAGCAGTACTTC. This encodes CASRPTGQLSYEQYF.

The chain employs TRBV6-5 and TRBJ2-3, with 8 bases identical to TRBD2. The germline CDR1 and CDR2 sequences are MNHEY and SVGAGI. V shed 3 bases, J shed 5 bases, and the junction held 4 bases outside the gene matches. This CDR3 spans 14 amino acids. The CDR3 DNA reads as TGTGCCAGCAGTTATCGGCTAGCGGGAGATACGCAGTATTTT. The encoded protein is CASSYRLAGDTQYF.

This clonotype was seen more than once but under ten times. The rearrangement links TRBV7-8 to TRBJ1-3; TRBD1 matches 7 bases. This CDR3 contains 14 residues. CDR1 is SGHVS and CDR2 is FQNEAQ in the germline V gene. V lost 4 bases, J lost 2 bases, and 2 bases stayed unmatched. CDR3 nucleotides: TGTGCCAGCAGCTCGGGACAGACTGGAAACACCATATATTTT. This encodes CASSSGQTGNTIYF.

This clonotype was detected only a few times. This rearrangement joins TRBV27 to TRBJ2-3, with 11 bases that match TRBD2. J gave up 0 bases and V 6 bases, and 11 bases lay outside the gene matches. This CDR3 spans 18 amino acids. Germline V gives CDR1 MNHEY, CDR2 SMNVEV (reference sequence). This CDR3 reads CASSKSLAGVSSTDTQYF. The CDR3 DNA sequence: TGTGCCAGCAGCAAATCACTAGCGGGAGTTTCTAGCACAGATACGCAGTATTTT.

The CDR3 spells CASSPPGVSGGYTF. The CDR3 DNA sequence: TGCGCCAGCAGCCCCCCCGGGGTTTCGGGTGGCTACACCTTC. V is TRBV4-3 and J is TRBJ1-2, with no clear D. Germline CDR1 is LGHNA and CDR2 is YSLEER. Trimming pared 4 bases from V and 7 bases from J, leaving 16 bases between. The CDR3 has 14 residues.

This clonotype was seen only a few times. The chain uses TRBV3-1 and TRBJ2-1; TRBD2 is a possible D gene (6 bases). The CDR3 length is 11 residues. Trimming removed 9 bases at V and 12 bases at J, with 15 bases between. Germline assignment: CDR1 LGHDT and CDR2 YNNKEL (reference sequence). The CDR3 loop is CASTIGGRQFF. CDR3 sequence (DNA): TGTGCCAGTACTATCGGGGGTAGGCAGTTCTTC.

DNA of the CDR3: TGTGCCAGCAGCTTAGTCCCTAGCGGGAGCTCCTACGAGCAGTACTTC. This encodes CASSLVPSGSSYEQYF. V usage is TRBV7-7 and J usage is TRBJ2-7, with 10 bases aligning to TRBD2. The CDR3 consists of 16 residues. With V trimmed by 1 base and J by 0 bases, 3 bases remained unmatched. The germline V gene encodes CDR1 SSHAT and CDR2 FNYEAQ (reference sequence). The whole variable domain, filled in from reference TRBV7-7 and TRBJ2-7, reads GAGVSQSPRYKVTKRGQDVTLRCDPISSHATLYWYQQALGQGPEFLTYFNYEAQPDKSGLPSDRFSAERPEGSISTLTIQRTEQRDSAMYRCASSLVPSGSSYEQYFGPGTRLTVT.

The chain carries TRBV28 and TRBJ2-7; D assignment may be TRBD1 or TRBD2 (5 bases each). The V gene lost 5 bases and the J gene lost 6 bases, with 20 bases spanning the gap. The CDR3 is 15 residues long. Germline values: CDR1 MDHEN, CDR2 SYDVKM. This chain's CDR3 is CASSLAQVWASEQYF. The CDR3 DNA is TGTGCCAGCAGTCTAGCACAGGTATGGGCGTCCGAGCAGTACTTC.

This chain uses TRBV10-3 with TRBJ2-5, with 12 bases aligning to TRBD2. CDR3 length equals 16 residues. Germline V gene data show CDR1 as ENHRY and CDR2 as SYGVKD. Trimming cost V 6 bases and J 4 bases; bases outside gene matches: 9. CDR3 DNA sequence: TGTGCCATCAGACAAGAGACTAGCGGGAGTGCAGAGACCCAGTACTTC. Its translation is CAIRQETSGSAETQYF.

This chain links TRBV29-1 with TRBJ2-2; 7 positions match TRBD1. The CDR3 contains 14 residues. Germline V CDR1 and CDR2: SQVTM, ANQGSEA. V gave up 4 bases and J gave up 5 bases; unmatched junction bases: 7. CDR3 sequence: CSVGTGAPTGELFF. The CDR3 nucleotides read TGCAGCGTTGGTACAGGGGCCCCAACCGGGGAGCTGTTTTTT.